Listed here are 9 T cell receptor beta chains from one sample, sequenced in a study of T cells in localized non-small cell lung cancer. The table came from immunoSEQ multiplex PCR; TCRdb's copy has only in-frame clones and leaves some out. The table lists 40,000 to 55,000 clones, about three quarters of them singletons. The sequencing here drew on PBMCs, taken before any cancer treatment. These receptors were obtained from a woman aged 35-75 years with stage II lung adenocarcinoma.

The chain employs TRBV28 and TRBJ1-4, with 8 bases fitting TRBD1. The CDR3 is 13 amino acids. Per germline, CDR1 MDHEN and CDR2 SYDVKM. V was pared by 6 bases and J by 3 bases, with 0 bases of the junction left unmatched. The CDR3 DNA reads as TGTGCCAGCAGGACAGGGGCTAATGAAAAACTGTTTTTT. It yields the protein CASRTGANEKLFF.

This chain joins TRBV6-1 and TRBJ1-2; D gene ambiguous. CDR1 is MNHNS, CDR2 SASEGT, per germline. The CDR3 consists of 10 residues. V was shortened by 4 bases and J by 7 bases, with 4 bases between the two germline ends. The CDR3 DNA sequence: TGTGCCAGCAGTGCGGTTGGCTACACCTTC. As protein: CASSAVGYTF.

J is TRBJ2-2 and V is TRBV5-6; D remains ambiguous. Trimming removed 5 bases from V and 3 bases from J, with 11 bases in between. Germline values: CDR1 SGHDT, CDR2 YYEEEE. The CDR3 consists of 14 residues. CDR3 residues: CASSQSGYTGELFF. The DNA for the CDR3 is TGTGCCAGCAGTCAATCGGGTTACACCGGGGAGCTGTTTTTT.

The chain recombines TRBV2 with TRBJ2-7, with 10 bases that match TRBD1. Trimming at V came to 10 bases and at J to 4 bases, leaving 7 bases not matched to a gene. Germline CDR1 reads SNHLY; CDR2 reads FYNNEI. The CDR3 contains 13 residues. CDR3 sequence: CATQRTGGYEQYF. CDR3 sequence (DNA): TGTGCCACGCAGAGGACAGGGGGATACGAGCAGTACTTC.

The rearrangement uses TRBV9 and TRBJ2-2; D call uncertain. Trimming pared 0 bases from V and 0 bases from J, leaving 9 bases between. The CDR3 is made up of 16 amino acids. From germline, CDR1 is SGDLS and CDR2 YYNGEE. The CDR3 nucleotides read TGTGCCAGCAGCGTAGATTCGTCCCCGAACACCGGGGAGCTGTTTTTT. This sequence encodes CASSVDSSPNTGELFF.

Notes on this clone: The junction does not match germline at one end; this may be a read error. The chain is built from TRBV29-1 and TRBJ2-7; D perhaps matches TRBD2 (7 bases). Germline values: CDR1 SQVTM, CDR2 ANQGSEA. The CDR3 spans 14 residues. The CDR3 loop is CSVEGGGVPYEQYF. The CDR3, as DNA: TGCAGCGTCGAAGGGGGGGGCGTCCCTTACGAGCAGTACTTC.

The CDR3 protein is CASKPTGSGDTQYF. CDR3 in DNA: TGTGCCAGTAAACCAACTGGTTCTGGGGATACGCAGTATTTT. The chain links TRBV19 to TRBJ2-3; D is unclear. Germline loops: CDR1 LNHDA, CDR2 SQIVND (reference sequence). With 7 bases removed from V and 6 bases from J, the gap between germline ends came to 17 bases. CDR3 length equals 14 residues.

This chain joins TRBV11-2 and TRBJ2-1; D tentatively reads TRBD1 or TRBD2 (6 bases each). V lost 8 bases and J 4 bases, leaving 12 bases between the germline ends. CDR3 length: 13 residues. CDR1 SGHAT and CDR2 FQNNGV come from the germline V gene. CDR3 in DNA: TGTGCCAGCGGAGGGGGGCTGTACAATGAGCAGTTCTTC. This encodes CASGGGLYNEQFF.

CDR3 region: CSAGTVPMNTEAFF. The CDR3 coding sequence is TGCAGCGCTGGGACTGTTCCTATGAACACTGAAGCTTTCTTT. This rearrangement joins TRBV29-1 to TRBJ1-1, with D possibly being TRBD1 (5 bases). The CDR3 has 14 amino acids. V lost 7 bases and J 0 bases, leaving 15 bases between the germline ends. Germline V gives CDR1 SQVTM, CDR2 ANQGSEA.